This TCR beta chain was documented in a study of T cell responses to AZD1222 COVID-19 vaccine. A remark on this clone: Its specificity is unknown.

This CDR3 comprises 14 residues. Germline CDR1 reads LNHDA; CDR2 reads SQIVND (reference sequence). V was shortened by 6 bases and J by 8 bases, with 16 bases between the two germline ends. Produced via immunoSEQ multiplex PCR; TCRdb's table is partial and in-frame only. This sample contains about 140,000 clones. Findings and caveats of the study: Baseline serostatus was positive in only six AZD1222 recipients. The sample set comprised mostly white British donors with more females, and clonal diversity was possibly underestimated.

This TCR came from an adult in good health. The specimen sequenced was peripheral blood. The rearrangement uses TRBV19 and TRBJ1-4, with a weak D call TRBD1 (5 bases). The CDR3 DNA is TGTGCCAGTAGCTATACATCAGCAGGGGAAAAACTGTTTTTT. Its translation: CASSYTSAGEKLFF.